Following are 25 T cell receptor beta chains from one sample sequenced in a study of breast tumors, draining lymph nodes, adjacent tissues. Axillary draining lymph nodes of breast cancer patients supplied the node samples. MiXCR was run by TCRdb on the multiplex PCR reads, yielding one entry per CDR3 protein. Here the sample spans about 89,000 distinct CDR3 sequences, about 27% being singletons. The sequencing input was axillary lymph node tissue. Receptors were obtained from a female donor with breast cancer. Some clones in this sample may be carry-over from other donors' samples.

As for this clonotype: This clone may be a read error of a much larger clone one base away. This chain connects TRBV6-5 to TRBJ1-4; 9 bases are a match to TRBD1. The CDR3 runs 15 residues. From germline, CDR1 is MNHEY and CDR2 SVGAGI. V gave up 5 bases and J gave up 7 bases; unmatched junction bases: 8. The chain's CDR3 is CASSPGTGWTEKLFF. In nucleotides, the CDR3 is TGTGCCAGCAGTCCTGGGACAGGGTGGACTGAAAAACTGTTTTTT.

This clonotype was seen at least ten times. This chain links TRBV7-8 with TRBJ2-3; possible D gene TRBD2, 5 bases. V lost 0 bases and J lost 1, with 20 bases in between. From germline, CDR1 is SGHVS and CDR2 FQNEAQ. The CDR3 has 19 amino acids. This CDR3 reads CASSLAPTRFRRGTDTQYF. Here the CDR3 DNA reads TGTGCCAGCAGCTTAGCGCCCACTAGGTTTCGAAGGGGCACAGATACGCAGTATTTT.

The table lists this clonotype with a count of one. The rearrangement uses TRBV27 and TRBJ1-1; D is possibly TRBD1 (6 bases). CDR3 size: 13 residues. Germline V lookup: CDR1 MNHEY, CDR2 SMNVEV (reference sequence). Trimming pared 4 bases from V and 10 bases from J, leaving 16 bases between. The CDR3 region has the DNA TGTGCCAGCAGTTATGAGAAACAGGGTCGAGCTTTCTTT. This sequence encodes CASSYEKQGRAFF.

At least ten counts were recorded for this clonotype. The rearrangement links TRBV20-1 to TRBJ1-5; D gene unclear. There are 16 residues in the CDR3. CDR1 DFQATT and CDR2 SNEGSKA come from the germline V gene (reference sequence). The V gene lost 7 bases and the J gene lost 6 bases, with 25 bases spanning the gap. This chain's CDR3 is CSEARGGRGFSQPQHF. In nucleotides, the CDR3 is TGCAGTGAAGCTCGAGGAGGACGAGGGTTCTCTCAGCCCCAGCATTTT.

CDR3 protein: CASRPPRTAGNTIYF. In DNA form, the CDR3 reads TGTGCCAGCAGGCCTCCAAGGACAGCTGGAAACACCATATATTTT. V is TRBV6-2 or TRBV6-3 and J is TRBJ1-3; the D gene is possibly TRBD1 (6 bases). This CDR3 is built from 15 residues. Germline assignment: CDR1 MNHEY and CDR2 SVGEGT. Trimming took 6 bases from V and 2 from J, leaving 14 bases between them.

Many counts were recorded for this clonotype. J is TRBJ2-7 and V is TRBV11-2; TRBD2 matches at 10 bases. Germline CDR1 reads SGHAT; CDR2 reads FQNNGV. This CDR3 spans 15 amino acids. V lost 5 bases and J lost 3; bases outside the gene matches: 7. This chain's CDR3 is CASSAWTSGFYEQYF. Here the CDR3 DNA reads TGTGCCAGCAGCGCCTGGACTAGCGGATTCTACGAGCAGTACTTC.

This clonotype was counted a few times. V usage is TRBV27 and J usage is TRBJ2-1, with 10 bases fitting TRBD1. Trimming at V came to 5 bases and at J to 6 bases, leaving 10 bases not matched to a gene. Germline CDR1 and CDR2: MNHEY and SMNVEV (reference sequence). There are 16 residues in the CDR3. Here the CDR3 DNA reads TGTGCCAGCAGTCTCGGGACAGGGGCAAGACCCAATGAGCAGTTCTTC. Translation gives CASSLGTGARPNEQFF.

This clonotype was counted many times. The V call is TRBV5-6, the J call TRBJ2-3, with 10 bases matching TRBD2. V shed 0 bases and J 1 base; nucleotides not matched to a gene: 5. Per the germline V gene, CDR1 is SGHDT and CDR2 is YYEEEE. The CDR3 has 17 amino acids. CDR3 loop: CASSLGLAGFGTDTQYF. The CDR3 DNA follows: TGTGCCAGCAGCTTGGGACTAGCGGGCTTTGGCACAGATACGCAGTATTTT.

This clonotype was seen repeatedly, ten times or more. V and J are TRBV18 and TRBJ2-1; D not certain. CDR1 and CDR2 from the germline V gene are KGHSH and LQKENI. The CDR3 is made up of 12 amino acids. V shed 1 base and J shed 8 bases, with 6 bases lying between them. CDR3: CASSPLGDEQFF. The CDR3, as DNA: TGTGCCAGCTCACCACTTGGGGATGAGCAGTTCTTC.

Worth noting for this clonotype: No DNA is shown, since the ends of the CDR3 on it are uncertain; the CDR3 is the one TCRdb lists. This CDR3 is CASRETSLEQFFGTGGHQPQHF. The V and J genes are TRBV12-3 or TRBV12-4 and TRBJ1-5; TRBD1 was called by the table and not checked on the DNA. The CDR3 adds up to 22 amino acids, both ends counted.

This clonotype has at least ten counts. The rearrangement links TRBV30 to TRBJ1-4; tentative D call: TRBD1 (6 bases). Germline loops: CDR1 GTSNPN, CDR2 SVGIG (reference sequence). The CDR3 runs to 13 residues. Trimming stripped 5 bases from V and 8 bases from J, with 15 bases between. The CDR3 coding sequence is TGTGCCTGGCGGACAGCTGGGGAGGAAAAACTGTTTTTT. This gives the protein CAWRTAGEEKLFF.

This clonotype was counted once. The gene calls are TRBV29-1 and TRBJ2-2, with 10 bases identical to TRBD1. CDR1 and CDR2 (germline): SQVTM, ANQGSEA. This CDR3 has 17 residues. The junction had 7 bases not matched to a gene; V was cut back by 0 bases and J by 3 bases. The CDR3 reads CSVEDADRGPHTGELFF. The CDR3 DNA reads as TGCAGCGTTGAAGACGCTGACAGGGGGCCTCACACCGGGGAGCTGTTTTTT.

This clonotype was detected many times. A much larger clone differs by one base, so this may be a read error. The rearrangement uses TRBV20-1 and TRBJ2-1; 7 bases align to TRBD2. Germline V gives CDR1 DFQATT, CDR2 SNEGSKA (reference sequence). The CDR3 runs 13 residues. The CDR3 nucleotides read TGCAGTGCCCTAGGTCCTAGCGGAAATGCGCAGTTCTTC. This sequence encodes CSALGPSGNAQFF.

Points on this clonotype: The junction differs from germline at one of its ends, possibly a read error. The genes are TRBV9 and TRBJ2-5; a weak D match, TRBD1 (6 bases). Germline lookup yields CDR1 SGDLS and CDR2 YYNGEE. The CDR3 contains 17 residues. The CDR3 DNA sequence: TGCACCAGCAGCGTCTCAACAGGGCTCCTCCCGCAAGAGACCCAGTACTTC. It yields the protein CTSSVSTGLLPQETQYF.

Ten or more counts support this clonotype. A read error may explain this, as a much larger clone is one base away. The rearrangement uses TRBV20-1 and TRBJ2-7; D is uncertain. Germline CDR1 reads DFQATT; CDR2 reads SNEGSKA (reference sequence). This CDR3 has 11 amino acids. The CDR3 region is CSAVTAYEQSF. The CDR3 DNA reads TGCAGTGCTGTTACAGCCTACGAGCAGTCCTTC.

This CDR3 reads CASSYWGTAGNTIYF. The CDR3 DNA is TGTGCCAGCAGTTATTGGGGGACGGCTGGAAACACCATATATTTT. The V and J genes are TRBV6-2 or TRBV6-3 and TRBJ1-3; TRBD1 might be the D (5 bases). Germline assignment: CDR1 MNHEY and CDR2 SVGEGT. The CDR3 contains 15 residues. Trimming stripped 3 bases from V and 2 bases from J, with 11 bases between.

There are many counts of this clonotype. The gene calls are TRBV9 and TRBJ2-5; tentatively, D is TRBD1 or TRBD2 (6 bases each). V was pared by 3 bases and J by 0 bases, with 12 bases between. The CDR3 sequence is 15 residues long. CDR1 and CDR2 (germline): SGDLS, YYNGEE. CDR3: CASSAGGTNQETQYF. The DNA for the CDR3 is TGTGCCAGCAGCGCAGGAGGGACAAACCAAGAGACCCAGTACTTC.

In this sample, this clonotype turned up many times. The rearrangement uses TRBV12-3 or TRBV12-4 and TRBJ2-1; 13 bases map to TRBD2. The CDR3 is made up of 16 amino acids. V dropped 7 bases and J dropped 2; count of bases not matched to a gene: 5. The CDR3 sequence: CASNLGLAGPYNEQFF. CDR3 nucleotide sequence: TGTGCCAGCAACCTGGGACTAGCGGGACCCTACAATGAGCAGTTCTTC.

On this clonotype: One end of the junction fails to match germline, which may point to a read error. V and J are TRBV5-1 and TRBJ2-7; D remains ambiguous. Germline CDR1 SGHRS, CDR2 YFSETQ. The CDR3 contains 15 residues. The CDR3 nucleotides read TGCGCCGGCAGCTTGGCCTTAGCCCGAACCTACGAGCAGTACTTC. This encodes CAGSLALARTYEQYF.

V and J are TRBV5-1 and TRBJ2-2; 10 nucleotides agree with TRBD2. V gave up 2 bases and J gave up 8 bases; unmatched junction bases: 6. The CDR3 is 15 residues long. CDR1 and CDR2 from the germline V gene are SGHRS and YFSETQ. The CDR3 reads CASSFSGRFAGELFF. DNA for the CDR3: TGCGCCAGCAGCTTTAGCGGGAGGTTTGCGGGGGAGCTGTTTTTT. Using reference TRBV5-1 and TRBJ2-2 for the parts outside the CDR3, the full variable domain is KAGVTQTPRYLIKTRGQQVTLSCSPISGHRSVSWYQQTPGQGLQFLFEYFSETQRNKGNFPGRFSGRQFSNSRSEMNVSTLELGDSALYLCASSFSGRFAGELFFGEGSRLTVL.

This clonotype showed up many times. This chain links TRBV6-6 with TRBJ1-1; D is unclear. Looked up from germline, CDR1 is MNHNY and CDR2 is SVGAGI (reference sequence). This CDR3 has 12 residues. Deletions cut 0 bases from V and 8 bases from J, with 7 bases between. The CDR3 DNA sequence: TGTGCCAGCAGTTACTCTGGCAGGGAAGCTTTCTTT. Its protein is CASSYSGREAFF.

A few counts support this clonotype. The chain is built from TRBV5-1 and TRBJ1-1; D might be TRBD1 (6 bases). Germline V CDR1 and CDR2: SGHRS, YFSETQ. The CDR3 is 15 amino acids. V was pared by 0 bases and J by 3 bases, with 12 bases between. The DNA for the CDR3 is TGCGCCAGCAGCTTGGGGCTGGGGGCGGACACTGAAGCTTTCTTT. It encodes CASSLGLGADTEAFF.

Many counts were recorded for this clonotype. The rearrangement links TRBV12-3 or TRBV12-4 to TRBJ2-3, with 7 bases matching TRBD2. The CDR3 extends over 16 amino acids. V was clipped by 5 bases and J by 2 bases; unmatched bases: 10. CDR3 loop: CASSPYGGGSTDTQYF. CDR3 bases: TGTGCCAGCAGTCCCTATGGGGGGGGGTCCACAGATACGCAGTATTTT.

There are many counts of this clonotype. This rearrangement joins TRBV20-1 to TRBJ2-5; D gene ambiguous. V was shortened by 6 bases and J by 0 bases, with 8 bases between the two germline ends. This CDR3 is built from 12 residues. CDR1 is DFQATT, CDR2 SNEGSKA, per germline (reference sequence). The CDR3 loop is CSASPHQETQYF. The CDR3 DNA reads TGCAGTGCCAGCCCCCACCAAGAGACCCAGTACTTC.

This clonotype was detected many times. V usage is TRBV7-9 and J usage is TRBJ2-1; TRBD2 matches 7 bases. This CDR3 is built from 15 residues. Trimming removed 9 bases from V and 6 bases from J; junction bases left unmatched: 14. The germline V gene has CDR1 SEHNR and CDR2 FQNEAQ (reference sequence). The CDR3 region is CASGLRAGVFNEQFF. The DNA of the CDR3 is TGTGCCAGTGGGCTTAGGGCGGGGGTTTTCAATGAGCAGTTCTTC.